This is a list of T cell receptor beta chains from one sample in a study of blood T cell repertoires in COVID-19. Using immunoSEQ multiplex PCR, the repertoire was profiled, and TCRdb retains in-frame clones only, with some absent. The profile shows just over 95,000 clones, 90% of them singletons. Input material: peripheral blood. All receptors come from a man aged 50-59 years with acute or convalescent COVID-19. CDR3s include the opening cysteine and the closing phenylalanine or tryptophan. The order of the fields is D gene, clone size, J gene, V gene, CDR3 protein, CDR3 DNA. The D gene is left open where the match is weak. Size is stated for part of the rows, as once, few or many counts, or as a class when the clone is expanded.

D gene: NA; clone size: NA; J gene: TRBJ2-1; V gene: TRBV9; CDR3 protein: CASSVAGVAWGNNEQFF; CDR3 DNA: TGTGCCAGCAGCGTAGCGGGAGTAGCGTGGGGCAACAATGAGCAGTTCTTC
D gene: TRBD1; clone size: NA; J gene: TRBJ1-2; V gene: TRBV29-1; CDR3 protein: CSARQGNEYGYTF; CDR3 DNA: TGCAGCGCCCGACAGGGAAATGAGTATGGCTACACCTTC
D gene: NA; clone size: NA; J gene: TRBJ1-1; V gene: TRBV19; CDR3 protein: CASTAPSTSYTEAFF; CDR3 DNA: TGTGCCAGTACCGCACCATCAACTTCCTACACTGAAGCTTTCTTT
D gene: TRBD1; clone size: NA; J gene: TRBJ2-7; V gene: TRBV18; CDR3 protein: CASSPLRQGLNEQYF; CDR3 DNA: TGTGCCAGCTCACCCTTACGACAGGGGTTAAACGAGCAGTACTTC
D gene: TRBD1; clone size: NA; J gene: TRBJ1-2; V gene: TRBV3-1/TRBV3-2; CDR3 protein: CASRQGAKNYGYTF; CDR3 DNA: TGTGCCAGCAGACAGGGGGCGAAGAACTATGGCTACACCTTC
D gene: NA; clone size: NA; J gene: TRBJ2-7; V gene: TRBV5-5; CDR3 protein: CASSLGAQGRQYF; CDR3 DNA: TGTGCCAGCAGCTTGGGGGCTCAGGGGAGACAGTACTTC
D gene: NA; clone size: NA; J gene: TRBJ1-1; V gene: TRBV19; CDR3 protein: CASSITVNTEAFF; CDR3 DNA: TGTGCCAGTAGTATAACGGTGAACACTGAAGCTTTCTTT
D gene: TRBD2; clone size: NA; J gene: TRBJ2-1; V gene: TRBV5-1; CDR3 protein: CASSLLGGSGYNEQFF; CDR3 DNA: TGCGCCAGCAGCTTGTTGGGCGGGAGCGGCTACAATGAGCAGTTCTTC
D gene: TRBD1; clone size: NA; J gene: TRBJ1-1; V gene: TRBV6-5; CDR3 protein: CASSRDRAGDTEAFF; CDR3 DNA: TGTGCCAGCAGTCGCGACAGGGCCGGGGACACTGAAGCTTTCTTT
D gene: NA; clone size: few; J gene: TRBJ2-2; V gene: TRBV19; CDR3 protein: CASSNFEQTKPNTGELFF; CDR3 DNA: TGTGCCAGTAGTAACTTTGAACAGACAAAACCGAACACCGGGGAGCTGTTTTTT
D gene: TRBD1; clone size: NA; J gene: TRBJ2-1; V gene: TRBV5-6; CDR3 protein: CASSFYTGTGGHEQFF; CDR3 DNA: TGTGCCAGCAGCTTTTACACCGGGACAGGGGGCCATGAGCAGTTCTTC
D gene: NA; clone size: few; J gene: TRBJ1-1; V gene: TRBV4-2; CDR3 protein: CASSQDIEGTPNTEAFF; CDR3 DNA: TGTGCCAGCAGCCAAGATATCGAAGGGACACCGAACACTGAAGCTTTCTTT
D gene: NA; clone size: NA; J gene: TRBJ2-3; V gene: TRBV5-3; CDR3 protein: CARSLVKEFLALMNTQYF; CDR3 DNA: TGTGCCAGAAGCTTGGTCAAAGAATTTCTAGCCCTAATGAATACGCAGTATTTT
D gene: TRBD1; clone size: NA; J gene: TRBJ2-5; V gene: TRBV7-7; CDR3 protein: CASSSRPRGPQETQYF; CDR3 DNA: TGTGCCAGCAGCTCAAGGCCAAGGGGGCCTCAAGAGACCCAGTACTTC
D gene: TRBD1; clone size: NA; J gene: TRBJ2-3; V gene: TRBV24-1; CDR3 protein: CATSDMGQGPSTDTQYF; CDR3 DNA: TGTGCCACCAGTGATATGGGACAGGGGCCGAGCACAGATACGCAGTATTTT
D gene: NA; clone size: NA; J gene: TRBJ2-5; V gene: TRBV24-1; CDR3 protein: CATSDRRQGQETQYF; CDR3 DNA: TGTGCCACCAGTGACCGTAGACAAGGTCAAGAGACCCAGTACTTC
D gene: TRBD1; clone size: NA; J gene: TRBJ1-4; V gene: TRBV7-2; CDR3 protein: CASSEGQGREKLFF; CDR3 DNA: TGTGCCAGCAGCGAGGGACAGGGTCGAGAAAAACTGTTTTTT
D gene: NA; clone size: once; J gene: TRBJ2-7; V gene: TRBV3-1/TRBV3-2; CDR3 protein: CASSQEGLAQGRVEQYF; CDR3 DNA: TGTGCCAGCAGCCAAGAGGGATTGGCGCAGGGCCGAGTCGAGCAGTACTTC
D gene: NA; clone size: NA; J gene: TRBJ2-7; V gene: TRBV14; CDR3 protein: CASSPSHQGSYYEQYF; CDR3 DNA: TGTGCCAGCAGCCCCTCGCACCAGGGGTCTTACTACGAGCAGTACTTC
D gene: NA; clone size: NA; J gene: TRBJ2-6; V gene: TRBV5-1; CDR3 protein: CASSLGAGSRTAGANVLTF; CDR3 DNA: TGCGCCAGCAGCTTGGGCGCGGGATCTAGAACGGCTGGGGCCAACGTCCTGACTTTC
D gene: NA; clone size: NA; J gene: TRBJ1-2; V gene: TRBV4-2; CDR3 protein: CASSRETGGLGGYTF; CDR3 DNA: TGTGCCAGCAGCCGAGAGACAGGTGGCCTGGGTGGCTACACCTTC
D gene: TRBD1; clone size: NA; J gene: TRBJ2-5; V gene: TRBV19; CDR3 protein: CASSIGTGGSETQYF; CDR3 DNA: TGTGCCAGTAGTATTGGGACAGGGGGCTCAGAGACCCAGTACTTC
D gene: NA; clone size: NA; J gene: TRBJ1-2; V gene: TRBV6-2/TRBV6-3; CDR3 protein: CASSWTFRGYTF; CDR3 DNA: TGTGCCAGCAGTTGGACTTTTCGTGGCTACACCTTC
D gene: TRBD1; clone size: NA; J gene: TRBJ1-4; V gene: TRBV6-5; CDR3 protein: CASSYSQGAGEKLFF; CDR3 DNA: TGTGCCAGCAGTTACTCACAGGGGGCTGGTGAAAAACTGTTTTTT
D gene: TRBD1; clone size: NA; J gene: TRBJ2-1; V gene: TRBV6-5; CDR3 protein: CASRLQGAGGNEQFF; CDR3 DNA: TGTGCCAGCAGGCTACAGGGGGCAGGGGGGAATGAGCAGTTCTTC
D gene: TRBD2; clone size: NA; J gene: TRBJ2-3; V gene: TRBV27; CDR3 protein: CASRRSGSDTQYF; CDR3 DNA: TGTGCCAGCAGACGTAGCGGGAGTGATACGCAGTATTTT
D gene: NA; clone size: NA; J gene: TRBJ1-6; V gene: TRBV27; CDR3 protein: CASKLMEPNSPLHF; CDR3 DNA: TGTGCCAGCAAACTAATGGAACCGAATTCACCCCTCCACTTT
D gene: NA; clone size: NA; J gene: TRBJ1-2; V gene: TRBV24-1; CDR3 protein: CATSDHSGGPSGGYTF; CDR3 DNA: TGTGCCACCAGTGACCACTCGGGGGGTCCCTCCGGTGGCTACACCTTC
D gene: NA; clone size: NA; J gene: TRBJ2-3; V gene: TRBV10-3; CDR3 protein: CAISLTDTQYF; CDR3 DNA: TGTGCCATCAGCCTCACAGATACGCAGTATTTT
D gene: NA; clone size: NA; J gene: TRBJ1-6; V gene: TRBV30; CDR3 protein: CAWSSTGYGSPLHF; CDR3 DNA: TGTGCCTGGAGTTCAACAGGGTACGGTTCACCCCTCCACTTT
D gene: NA; clone size: NA; J gene: TRBJ1-5; V gene: TRBV5-1; CDR3 protein: CASSRSGDQPQHF; CDR3 DNA: TGCGCCAGCAGTCGATCAGGGGACCAGCCCCAGCATTTT
D gene: TRBD1; clone size: NA; J gene: TRBJ2-1; V gene: TRBV2; CDR3 protein: CASSEQRDRVYEQFF; CDR3 DNA: TGTGCCAGCAGTGAACAGCGGGACAGGGTGTACGAGCAGTTCTTC
D gene: TRBD1; clone size: NA; J gene: TRBJ2-7; V gene: TRBV28; CDR3 protein: CASSAGTGSPEQYF; CDR3 DNA: TGTGCCAGCAGTGCCGGGACAGGGTCCCCCGAGCAGTACTTC
D gene: NA; clone size: NA; J gene: TRBJ2-7; V gene: TRBV1; CDR3 protein: CTSSHYGQGSYEQYF; CDR3 DNA: TGCACCAGCAGCCATTACGGACAGGGGAGCTACGAGCAGTACTTC
D gene: TRBD1; clone size: NA; J gene: TRBJ1-2; V gene: TRBV5-8; CDR3 protein: CASNGQGDNYGYTF; CDR3 DNA: TGTGCCAGCAACGGACAGGGGGATAACTATGGCTACACCTTC
D gene: NA; clone size: NA; J gene: TRBJ2-2; V gene: TRBV7-2; CDR3 protein: CASSLVGGGELFF; CDR3 DNA: TGTGCCAGCAGCTTAGTAGGGGGCGGGGAGCTGTTTTTT
D gene: TRBD1; clone size: NA; J gene: TRBJ2-5; V gene: TRBV4-1; CDR3 protein: CASSQREEGTEKQETQYF; CDR3 DNA: TGCGCCAGCAGCCAAAGGGAAGAAGGGACAGAGAAACAAGAGACCCAGTACTTC
D gene: NA; clone size: few; J gene: TRBJ1-2; V gene: TRBV7-8; CDR3 protein: CASSRNSNYGYTF; CDR3 DNA: TGTGCCAGCAGTCGCAACAGTAACTATGGCTACACCTTC
D gene: NA; clone size: few; J gene: TRBJ1-1; V gene: TRBV4-3; CDR3 protein: CASSLQTRGAEAFF; CDR3 DNA: TGCGCCAGCAGCCTACAGACTCGGGGGGCTGAAGCTTTCTTT
D gene: TRBD2; clone size: NA; J gene: TRBJ2-1; V gene: TRBV12-3/TRBV12-4; CDR3 protein: CASSSLAGGGQFF; CDR3 DNA: TGTGCCAGCAGTTCCCTAGCGGGAGGGGGGCAGTTCTTC
D gene: NA; clone size: NA; J gene: TRBJ1-6; V gene: TRBV6-1; CDR3 protein: CASSEVKSPLHF; CDR3 DNA: TGTGCCAGCAGTGAAGTCAAATCACCCCTCCACTTT
D gene: NA; clone size: NA; J gene: TRBJ1-2; V gene: TRBV3-1/TRBV3-2; CDR3 protein: CASSPRSYITGYTF; CDR3 DNA: TGTGCCAGCAGCCCCAGATCTTATATCACAGGCTACACCTTC
D gene: TRBD2; clone size: NA; J gene: TRBJ2-3; V gene: TRBV3-1/TRBV3-2; CDR3 protein: CASSQDSGRGDTQYF; CDR3 DNA: TGTGCCAGCAGCCAAGACAGCGGGAGAGGGGATACGCAGTATTTT
D gene: NA; clone size: NA; J gene: TRBJ1-1; V gene: TRBV12-5; CDR3 protein: CASGLVVSRGTEAFF; CDR3 DNA: TGTGCTAGTGGTTTGGTAGTTTCCCGAGGCACTGAAGCTTTCTTT
D gene: NA; clone size: once; J gene: TRBJ2-2; V gene: TRBV12-3/TRBV12-4; CDR3 protein: CASSPQFGPSVFF; CDR3 DNA: TGTGCCAGCAGCCCCCAATTTGGTCCCTCGGTGTTTTTT
D gene: NA; clone size: NA; J gene: TRBJ2-2; V gene: TRBV11-2; CDR3 protein: CASSLGGINTGELFF; CDR3 DNA: TGTGCCAGCAGCTTAGGCGGGATTAACACCGGGGAGCTGTTTTTT
D gene: TRBD1; clone size: NA; J gene: TRBJ1-5; V gene: TRBV4-1; CDR3 protein: CASSHVGTGSNQPQHF; CDR3 DNA: TGCGCCAGCAGCCATGTTGGGACAGGTAGCAATCAGCCCCAGCATTTT
D gene: NA; clone size: NA; J gene: TRBJ1-3; V gene: TRBV5-4; CDR3 protein: CASSFTGGNTIYF; CDR3 DNA: TGTGCCAGCAGCTTTACAGGGGGAAACACCATATATTTT
D gene: TRBD2; clone size: NA; J gene: TRBJ2-1; V gene: TRBV18; CDR3 protein: CASSPGTSGTYNEQFF; CDR3 DNA: TGTGCCAGCTCACCCGGGACTAGCGGGACCTACAATGAGCAGTTCTTC
D gene: NA; clone size: few; J gene: TRBJ1-4; V gene: TRBV5-1; CDR3 protein: CASSLADRNEKLFF; CDR3 DNA: TGCGCCAGCAGCTTGGCCGACAGAAATGAAAAACTGTTTTTT
D gene: TRBD1; clone size: NA; J gene: TRBJ1-1; V gene: TRBV7-9; CDR3 protein: CASSHNRQGVYTEAFF; CDR3 DNA: TGTGCCAGCAGCCATAACAGACAGGGGGTCTACACTGAAGCTTTCTTT
D gene: NA; clone size: NA; J gene: TRBJ2-1; V gene: TRBV6-1; CDR3 protein: CASSEASRGWQFF; CDR3 DNA: TGTGCCAGCAGTGAAGCTTCCCGGGGATGGCAGTTCTTC
D gene: TRBD1; clone size: NA; J gene: TRBJ2-7; V gene: TRBV23-1; CDR3 protein: CASSHQGALAHEQYF; CDR3 DNA: TGCGCCAGCAGTCATCAGGGGGCCCTTGCCCACGAGCAGTACTTC
D gene: NA; clone size: NA; J gene: TRBJ2-2; V gene: TRBV5-1; CDR3 protein: CASSLEMGPGELFF; CDR3 DNA: TGCGCCAGCAGCTTGGAGATGGGGCCCGGGGAGCTGTTTTTT
D gene: NA; clone size: NA; J gene: TRBJ1-2; V gene: TRBV30; CDR3 protein: CAWTRSRQYGYTF; CDR3 DNA: TGTGCCTGGACACGATCCCGCCAGTATGGCTACACCTTC